A single sample is the source of the 15 T cell receptor beta chains below, sequenced in a study of technical replicates of blood from a handful of donors. TCRdb's copy holds only in-frame clones and misses some; the assay was immunoSEQ multiplex PCR. The sample consists of tens of thousands of clones, about 95% of them appearing once. The sequenced sample consisted of T cells isolated from PBMCs. These receptors were obtained from a human donor in good health.

The CDR3 protein is CASSYSPGVTYEQYF. CDR3 nucleotides: TGTGCCAGCAGTTACTCTCCGGGGGTTACCTACGAGCAGTACTTC. V and J are TRBV6-5 and TRBJ2-7; D might be TRBD2 (6 bases). The CDR3 is 15 amino acids. V lost 0 bases, J lost 2 bases, and 11 bases lay in between. Germline V gene data show CDR1 as MNHEY and CDR2 as SVGAGI.

The chain recombines TRBV28 with TRBJ2-1, with TRBD2 matching over 7 bases. The CDR3 length is 12 residues. The V and J ends lost 8 bases and 9 bases, in that order; junction bases with no gene match: 7. CDR1 and CDR2 (germline): MDHEN, SYDVKM. The CDR3 nucleotides are TGTGCCAGCGGACTAGACCAAAGTGAGCAGTTCTTC. Translation gives CASGLDQSEQFF.

The chain joins TRBV5-1 to TRBJ1-2; TRBD1 agrees at 9 bases. The CDR3 has 16 residues. Germline V gene lookup returns CDR1 SGHRS and CDR2 YFSETQ. J was trimmed by 0 bases and V by 5 bases; bases with no gene match: 8. Written as DNA, the CDR3 is TGCGCCAGCAGTCGTGACCGGGACAGGGCTAACTATGGCTACACCTTC. Its protein product is CASSRDRDRANYGYTF.

The J gene is TRBJ1-2, the V gene TRBV19; no clear D gene. CDR3 size: 13 residues. Trimming took 3 bases from V and 6 from J, leaving 11 bases between them. From germline, CDR1 is LNHDA and CDR2 SQIVND (reference sequence). CDR3 sequence reads: CASSIPPGNGYTF. The CDR3 DNA is TGTGCCAGTAGTATCCCCCCCGGGAATGGCTACACCTTC.

J is TRBJ1-2 and V is TRBV6-6, with 8 bases matching TRBD1. Germline-derived CDR1 and CDR2 are MNHNY and SVGAGI (reference sequence). Losses at the gene ends were 7 bases for V and 7 bases for J; bases not matched to a gene: 5. This CDR3 has 12 residues. The CDR3 sequence: CASTDRESGYTF. CDR3 bases: TGTGCCAGCACGGACAGGGAGTCTGGCTACACCTTC.

The chain recombines TRBV5-8 with TRBJ2-6, with unresolved D. In germline, CDR1 is SGHTS, CDR2 YDEGEE. Between the trimmed V and J ends, which lost 1 base and 0 bases, there was a span of 5 bases. CDR3 length equals 15 residues. The CDR3 protein is CASSLSYSGANVLTF. DNA of the CDR3: TGTGCCAGCAGCTTGTCGTACTCTGGGGCCAACGTCCTGACTTTC. Drawing the rest from reference TRBV5-8 and TRBJ2-6, the complete variable domain is EAGVTQSPTHLIKTRGQQATLRCSPISGHTSVYWYQQALGLGLQFLLWYDEGEERNRGNFPPRFSGRQFPNYSSELNVNALELEDSALYLCASSLSYSGANVLTFGAGSRLTVL.

The chain is built from TRBV29-1 and TRBJ1-4; 10 positions agree with TRBD1. Germline CDR1 reads SQVTM; CDR2 reads ANQGSEA. The length of the CDR3 is 16 residues. The trim removed 6 bases at V and 7 bases at J, leaving 14 bases unmatched. In DNA, the CDR3 is TGCAGCGTAGATACCCTTGACAGGGGGCTTACTGAAAAACTGTTTTTT. This translates into CSVDTLDRGLTEKLFF.

This clone was seen just once. CDR3 bases: TGTGCCAGCAAAAAGAACAGGGGGCGCGATTATAGCAATCAGCCCCAGCATTTT. Translating it yields CASKKNRGRDYSNQPQHF. The chain couples TRBV27 to TRBJ1-5; 9 positions match TRBD1. The CDR3 has 18 residues. The ends lost 7 bases at V and 0 bases at J; junction bases unmatched: 13. Germline V gene lookup returns CDR1 MNHEY and CDR2 SMNVEV (reference sequence).

The V call is TRBV27, the J call TRBJ1-1, with unresolved D. CDR3 length: 14 amino acids. Trimming took off 1 base at V and 4 bases at J, with 10 bases between the two ends. Germline V gene lookup returns CDR1 MNHEY and CDR2 SMNVEV (reference sequence). The CDR3, as DNA: TGTGCCAGCAGTTTATTTGGGAGAGGCACTGAAGCTTTCTTT. The encoded protein is CASSLFGRGTEAFF.

The V and J genes are TRBV28 and TRBJ1-2; D gene ambiguous. V was shortened by 6 bases and J by 2 bases, with 10 bases between the two germline ends. The CDR3 spans 13 residues. Per the germline V gene, CDR1 is MDHEN and CDR2 is SYDVKM. DNA of the CDR3: TGTGCCAGCAGGATATCACTAAACTATGGCTACACCTTC. This codes for CASRISLNYGYTF.

The CDR3 DNA is TGTGCCAGCAGCGTAGAACTAGCGGGAATAGATACGCAGTATTTT. As protein: CASSVELAGIDTQYF. The chain carries TRBV9 and TRBJ2-3; TRBD2 aligns across 10 bases. The germline CDR1 and CDR2 sequences are SGDLS and YYNGEE. The CDR3 has 15 amino acids. J lost 5 bases, V lost 0 bases, and 3 bases had no gene match. Full variable domain (rest looked up from reference TRBV9 and TRBJ2-3): DSGVTQTPKHLITATGQRVTLRCSPRSGDLSVYWYQQSLDQGLQFLIQYYNGEERAKGNILERFSAQQFPDLHSELNLSSLELGDSALYFCASSVELAGIDTQYFGPGTRLTVL.

The V gene is TRBV6-5, the J gene TRBJ1-4; D possibly corresponds to TRBD1 (5 bases). The CDR3 sequence is 14 residues long. Trimming removed 6 bases at V and 6 bases at J, with 14 bases between. Germline CDR1 is MNHEY and CDR2 is SVGAGI. The CDR3 protein is CASRPPGTHEKLFF. The CDR3, as DNA: TGTGCCAGCAGACCCCCGGGGACTCATGAAAAACTGTTTTTT.

The chain links TRBV7-9 to TRBJ2-7; D is possibly TRBD2 (5 bases). CDR1 and CDR2 from the germline V gene are SEHNR and FQNEAQ (reference sequence). The CDR3 runs 12 residues. V shed 5 bases and J shed 7 bases, with 12 bases lying between them. In DNA form, the CDR3 reads TGTGCCAGCAGCGTACTAGGGTGGGAGCAGTACTTC. As protein: CASSVLGWEQYF.

CDR3 in DNA: TGTGCCAGCAGCTCGGGACTAGCGGCTTACAATGAGCAGTTCTTC. Its translation is CASSSGLAAYNEQFF. The chain combines TRBV7-9 with TRBJ2-1; 11 nucleotides agree with TRBD2. This CDR3 is built from 15 residues. Germline V CDR1 and CDR2: SEHNR, FQNEAQ (reference sequence). The V segment lost 4 bases and the J segment 4 bases; nucleotides outside the gene matches: 3. Together with reference TRBV7-9 and TRBJ2-1, the CDR3 gives the full variable domain: DTGVSQNPRHKITKRGQNVTFRCDPISEHNRLYWYRQTLGQGPEFLTYFQNEAQLEKSRLLSDRFSAERPKGSFSTLEIQRTEQGDSAMYLCASSSGLAAYNEQFFGPGTRLTVL.

The rearrangement links TRBV4-3 to TRBJ2-7, with D unresolved. V was cut by 1 base and J by 6 bases, with 13 bases left in between. This CDR3 has 14 residues. CDR1 and CDR2 from the germline V gene are LGHNA and YSLEER. CDR3 sequence reads: CASSQGREVPEQYF. Here the CDR3 DNA reads TGCGCCAGCAGCCAAGGCCGAGAGGTGCCCGAGCAGTACTTC.